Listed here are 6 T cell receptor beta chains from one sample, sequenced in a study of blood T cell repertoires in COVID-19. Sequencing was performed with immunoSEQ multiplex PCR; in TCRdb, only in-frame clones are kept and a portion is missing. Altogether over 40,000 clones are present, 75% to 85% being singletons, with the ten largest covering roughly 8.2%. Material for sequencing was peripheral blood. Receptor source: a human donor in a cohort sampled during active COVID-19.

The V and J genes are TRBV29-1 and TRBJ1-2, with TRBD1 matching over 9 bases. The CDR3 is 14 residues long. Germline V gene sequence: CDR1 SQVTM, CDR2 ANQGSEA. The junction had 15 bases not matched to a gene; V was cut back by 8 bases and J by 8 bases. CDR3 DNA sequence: TGCAGCTCGAGTCCCGGGACAGGGTTTGGCGGCTACACCTTC. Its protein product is CSSSPGTGFGGYTF. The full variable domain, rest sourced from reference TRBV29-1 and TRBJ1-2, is SAVISQKPSRDICQRGTSLTIQCQVDSQVTMMFWYRQQPGQSLTLIATANQGSEATYESGFVIDKFPISRPNLTFSTLTVSNMSPEDSSIYLCSSSPGTGFGGYTFGSGTRLTVV.

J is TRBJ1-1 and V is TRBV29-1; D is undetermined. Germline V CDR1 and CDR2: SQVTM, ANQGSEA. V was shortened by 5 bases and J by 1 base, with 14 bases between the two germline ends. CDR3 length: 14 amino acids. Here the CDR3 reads CSVWAERGNTEAFF. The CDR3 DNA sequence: TGCAGCGTTTGGGCAGAGCGGGGGAACACTGAAGCTTTCTTT.

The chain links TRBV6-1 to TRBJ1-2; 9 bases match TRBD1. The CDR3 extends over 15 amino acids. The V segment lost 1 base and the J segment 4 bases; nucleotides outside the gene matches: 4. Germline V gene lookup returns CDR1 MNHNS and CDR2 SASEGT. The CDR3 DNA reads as TGTGCCAGCAGTGAAGTAGGGACAGGGCCCTATGGCTACACCTTC. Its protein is CASSEVGTGPYGYTF.

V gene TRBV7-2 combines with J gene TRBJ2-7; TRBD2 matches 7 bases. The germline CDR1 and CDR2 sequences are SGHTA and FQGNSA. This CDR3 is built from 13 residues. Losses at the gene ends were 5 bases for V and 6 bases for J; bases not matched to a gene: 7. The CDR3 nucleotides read TGTGCCAGCAGCCACAGCGGGGCCTCCGAGCAGTACTTC. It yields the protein CASSHSGASEQYF.

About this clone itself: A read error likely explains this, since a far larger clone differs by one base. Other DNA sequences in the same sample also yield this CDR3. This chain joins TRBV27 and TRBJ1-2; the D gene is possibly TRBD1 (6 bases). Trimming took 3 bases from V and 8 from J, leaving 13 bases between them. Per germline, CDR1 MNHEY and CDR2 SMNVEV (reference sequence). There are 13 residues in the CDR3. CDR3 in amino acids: CASSFTQGGGYTF. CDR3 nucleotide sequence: TGTGCCAGCAGTTTTACACAGGGTGGCGGCTACACCTTC.

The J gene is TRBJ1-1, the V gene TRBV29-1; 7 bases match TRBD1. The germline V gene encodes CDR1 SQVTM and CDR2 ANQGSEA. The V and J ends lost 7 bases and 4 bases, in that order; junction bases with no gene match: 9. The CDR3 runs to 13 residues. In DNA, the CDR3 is TGCAGCGAGATGTCAGGGGGACTCACTGAAGCTTTCTTT. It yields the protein CSEMSGGLTEAFF.